The 9 T cell receptor beta chains reported below all come from one sample, sequenced in a study of beta chain features in type 1 diabetes. What was sequenced were expressed TCRB transcripts, since all of the isolated RNA had been reverse transcribed. Libraries were prepared by immunoSEQ multiplex PCR; TCRdb keeps only in-frame clonotypes and omits some of them. Seen here are about half a million clones, around 30% observed once, and the top ten hold 0.065%. Material: naive CD4+ T cells from blood. The receptors were sampled from a man between 18 and 29 years old in good health.

This clone was observed a few times. The rearrangement joins TRBV9 to TRBJ2-2; no definite D call. Between the trimmed V and J ends, which lost 4 bases and 6 bases, there was a span of 13 bases. The CDR3 loop spans 14 amino acids. Germline assignment: CDR1 SGDLS and CDR2 YYNGEE. The CDR3 reads CASSPLPASGELFF. CDR3 in DNA: TGTGCCAGCAGCCCTCTGCCAGCGTCCGGGGAGCTGTTTTTT.

This clone was found a few times. The CDR3 is CSVSGRLLSGNTIYF. Here the CDR3 DNA reads TGCAGCGTTTCGGGACGGCTCCTCTCTGGAAACACCATATATTTT. V is TRBV29-1 and J is TRBJ1-3, with a tentative D call TRBD1 (5 bases). The ends were cut back, 5 bases at V and 0 bases at J, with 14 bases in the middle. This CDR3 region has 15 residues. Germline CDR1 reads SQVTM; CDR2 reads ANQGSEA.

V usage is TRBV28 and J usage is TRBJ2-5; a possible D gene is TRBD2 (6 bases). Germline V gives CDR1 MDHEN, CDR2 SYDVKM. This CDR3 contains 14 residues. Trimming left V 2 bases short and J 4 bases short, with 11 bases between. CDR3 residues: CASSLPGSRETQYF. The DNA for the CDR3 is TGTGCCAGCAGTTTACCCGGGAGCAGAGAGACCCAGTACTTC.

In nucleotides, the CDR3 is TGTGCCAGCAGTTACGCTCCGGGCAGGGCGTACGAGCAGTACTTC. Its protein product is CASSYAPGRAYEQYF. V gene TRBV6-5 combines with J gene TRBJ2-7; D might be TRBD1 (5 bases). This CDR3 has 15 amino acids. In germline, CDR1 is MNHEY, CDR2 SVGAGI. Deletions cut 2 bases from V and 4 bases from J, with 15 bases between.

This clone was counted a few times. V is TRBV2 and J is TRBJ2-3; D uncertain. CDR3 length: 14 amino acids. Germline lookup yields CDR1 SNHLY and CDR2 FYNNEI. Deletions cut 6 bases from V and 0 bases from J, with 10 bases between. The CDR3 here is CASRKTLSTDTQYF. CDR3 nucleotide sequence: TGTGCCAGCAGGAAGACTCTAAGCACAGATACGCAGTATTTT.

This clone was recorded a few times. The genes are TRBV4-3 and TRBJ1-2; D call uncertain. The V gene's germline CDR1 is LGHNA and CDR2 YSLEER. The CDR3 consists of 16 residues. V was clipped by 4 bases and J by 3 bases, with 18 bases between them. The CDR3 coding sequence is TGCGCCAGCAGCCCAAAGGGCCCGGGTCTCGACTATGGCTACACCTTC. It specifies CASSPKGPGLDYGYTF.

The sample holds a few counts of this clone. The J gene is TRBJ2-5, the V gene TRBV6-5; TRBD2 is a possible D gene (5 bases). V was trimmed by 2 bases and J by 7 bases, leaving 14 bases between them. Germline CDR1 and CDR2: MNHEY and SVGAGI. The CDR3 contains 14 residues. CDR3 in DNA: TGTGCCAGCAGTTACGCGGACCCCAGCGGGACCCAGTACTTC. Residues: CASSYADPSGTQYF.

This rearrangement joins TRBV5-1 to TRBJ1-1; perhaps TRBD1 as D (5 bases). Germline CDR1 SGHRS, CDR2 YFSETQ. CDR3 size: 15 residues. Trimming took 1 base from V and 1 from J, leaving 11 bases between them. The CDR3 loop is CASSLLGGPNTEAFF. CDR3 coding DNA: TGCGCCAGCAGCTTGCTGGGGGGACCGAACACTGAAGCTTTCTTT.

This chain connects TRBV7-2 to TRBJ2-1; the D gene is possibly TRBD2 (5 bases). The CDR3 runs to 16 residues. The V end lost 5 bases, the J end lost 0 bases, and 14 bases lay between the germline ends. Germline loops: CDR1 SGHTA, CDR2 FQGNSA. CDR3 sequence (DNA): TGTGCCAGCAGCGCCTGGGAGCGGAGCTCCTACAATGAGCAGTTCTTC. It translates to CASSAWERSSYNEQFF.